This TCR beta chain is from a study of vaccination and CD4 T cells after COVID-19. Study background: The convalescents, six males and four females, included two who were Hispanic. Median time from second vaccine dose to sampling was approximately 69 days (14 to 241). Cells received overlapping spike peptides from SARS-CoV-2, HCoV-NL63, HCoV-OC43 and HCoV-229E as stimulation.

Treatment denoted: roughly 11-day PBMC culture with coronavirus spike peptide pools or control peptides (ViraFEST assay). The germline V gene has CDR1 MNHEY and CDR2 SMNVEV (reference sequence). The J segment lost 5 bases and the V segment lost 2 bases, leaving 5 bases of the junction unmatched. The length of the CDR3 is 15 residues. Cultured CD4+ T-cell DNA underwent Oncomine TCR Beta short-read sequencing. CD4+ T cells were cultured, and genomic DNA was extracted from them. Using its own MiXCR run on the PCR reads, TCRdb lists one record per CDR3 protein. The profile covers more than 11,000 distinct CDR3 sequences, with roughly 27% appearing a single time and about 20% taken by the ten largest. As regards this clonotype: The antigen remains undetermined.

This rearrangement joins TRBV27 to TRBJ1-5, with 8 positions matching TRBD1. Sequencing used CD4+ T cells from blood, cultured in vitro, obtained before SARS-CoV-2 vaccination. The TCR comes from a human donor who received a COVID-19 vaccine. This CDR3 reads CASSLRTGTDQPQHF. In DNA, the CDR3 is TGTGCCAGCAGTTTACGGACAGGGACCGATCAGCCCCAGCATTTT.